These 21 T cell receptor beta chains were all obtained from the same sample, sequenced in a study of shared clonotypes between healthy human individuals. CD8 cells regarded as naive lacked CD45RO, were positively chosen for CCR7, and omitted terminally differentiated effector memory CD45RA+ cells. Repertoires were generated with immunoSEQ multiplex PCR, while TCRdb's copy carries only in-frame clones and drops some. The sample contains 750,000 to 1,000,000 clones, 85% to 95% of which appear only once. Sequencing used naive CD8+ T cells sorted from blood. Receptor source: a man aged 25 to 45 in good health.

V is TRBV7-8 and J is TRBJ2-7, with D possibly matching TRBD2 (6 bases). CDR3 size: 17 residues. Deletions cut 3 bases from V and 1 base from J, with 19 bases between. Germline V CDR1 and CDR2: SGHVS, FQNEAQ. CDR3 loop: CASSFYRGGDPSYEQYF. The CDR3 nucleotides read TGTGCCAGCAGCTTTTATCGTGGAGGGGACCCTTCCTACGAGCAGTACTTC.

Remarks on this clone: Other DNA sequences from this sample encode an identical CDR3 as well. This chain connects TRBV7-9 to TRBJ2-7; the D gene is possibly TRBD1 (6 bases). The CDR3 loop spans 11 amino acids. Germline V gene data show CDR1 as SEHNR and CDR2 as FQNEAQ (reference sequence). The ends were cut back, 5 bases at V and 6 bases at J, with 8 bases in the middle. The chain's CDR3 is CASSPGVEQYF. Here the CDR3 DNA reads TGTGCCAGCAGCCCAGGGGTCGAGCAGTACTTC.

The V gene is TRBV9, the J gene TRBJ1-6, with 7 bases matching TRBD1. CDR1 and CDR2 (germline): SGDLS, YYNGEE. The CDR3 is 14 amino acids. V shed 3 bases, J shed 10 bases, and the junction held 7 bases outside the gene matches. CDR3 nucleotide sequence: TGTGCCAGCAGCGAGACAGGGATGGGCTCACCCCTCCACTTT. It encodes CASSETGMGSPLHF.

V usage is TRBV15 and J usage is TRBJ2-3; D unclear. Per germline, CDR1 LNHNV and CDR2 YYDKDF (reference sequence). V was cut by 0 bases and J by 4 bases, with 14 bases left in between. CDR3 length equals 16 residues. The CDR3 loop reads CATSRDVNPSPDTQYF. CDR3 in DNA: TGTGCCACCAGCAGAGATGTTAACCCATCACCAGATACGCAGTATTTT. Variable domain in full (rest from reference TRBV15 and TRBJ2-3): DAMVIQNPRYQVTQFGKPVTLSCSQTLNHNVMYWYQQKSSQAPKLLFHYYDKDFNNEADTPDNFQSRRPNTSFCFLDIRSPGLGDTAMYLCATSRDVNPSPDTQYFGPGTRLTVL.

J is TRBJ2-5 and V is TRBV6-1; D perhaps matches TRBD1 (5 bases). CDR3 length: 13 amino acids. V was shortened by 6 bases and J by 5 bases, with 13 bases between the two germline ends. The germline CDR1 and CDR2 sequences are MNHNS and SASEGT. The CDR3 loop reads CASRGIGVETQYF. In DNA form, the CDR3 reads TGTGCCAGCAGGGGAATAGGGGTGGAGACCCAGTACTTC.

The rearrangement joins TRBV7-9 to TRBJ2-2, with D possibly matching TRBD1 (6 bases). From germline, CDR1 is SEHNR and CDR2 FQNEAQ (reference sequence). The CDR3 sequence is 16 residues long. V lost 5 bases and J 2 bases, leaving 15 bases between the germline ends. The CDR3 region is CASSQVGDTNTGELFF. CDR3 in DNA: TGTGCCAGCAGCCAGGTGGGGGACACAAACACCGGGGAGCTGTTTTTT.

The chain uses TRBV7-9 and TRBJ2-2; D is unresolved. The length of the CDR3 is 15 residues. Germline loops: CDR1 SEHNR, CDR2 FQNEAQ (reference sequence). V lost 1 base and J 1 base, leaving 7 bases between the germline ends. The CDR3 loop reads CASSLVPGNTGELFF. As DNA, the CDR3 is TGTGCCAGCAGCTTAGTACCAGGGAACACCGGGGAGCTGTTTTTT.

The DNA for the CDR3 is TGTGCCAGCGGAGAGTCCTACGAGCAGTACTTC. Amino acids: CASGESYEQYF. The rearrangement uses TRBV28 and TRBJ2-7, with D hard to call. The V gene's germline CDR1 is MDHEN and CDR2 SYDVKM. CDR3 length equals 11 residues. Between the trimmed V and J ends, which lost 8 bases and 1 base, there was a span of 6 bases.

This chain joins TRBV7-8 and TRBJ1-3; perhaps TRBD1 as D (6 bases). Germline values: CDR1 SGHVS, CDR2 FQNEAQ. V was pared by 5 bases and J by 0 bases, with 11 bases between. This CDR3 spans 15 amino acids. This CDR3 is CASSLGGVSGNTIYF. The CDR3 DNA follows: TGTGCCAGCAGCCTAGGGGGTGTCTCTGGAAACACCATATATTTT.

CDR3: CASSLWGGTHDEQYF. The CDR3 coding sequence is TGTGCCAGCAGCTTATGGGGCGGGACTCATGACGAGCAGTACTTC. J is TRBJ2-7 and V is TRBV13, with D perhaps matching TRBD2 (6 bases). The CDR3 runs 15 residues. The V and J ends lost 2 bases and 5 bases respectively, with 16 bases between them. Germline CDR1 and CDR2: PRHDT and FYEKMQ (reference sequence).

The chain employs TRBV15 and TRBJ1-3; D unclear. V was trimmed by 3 bases and J by 0 bases, leaving 9 bases between them. Germline V lookup: CDR1 LNHNV, CDR2 YYDKDF (reference sequence). The CDR3 totals 15 residues. CDR3 protein: CATSRGLSSGNTIYF. DNA for the CDR3: TGTGCCACCAGCAGGGGTCTAAGCTCTGGAAACACCATATATTTT.

This clone was seen a few times. This sequence joins TRBV2 and TRBJ1-4, with D possibly being TRBD1 (5 bases). This CDR3 spans 13 amino acids. V was cut by 7 bases and J by 6 bases, with 12 bases left in between. Germline V CDR1 and CDR2: SNHLY, FYNNEI. Here the CDR3 DNA reads TGTGCCAGCAAGACAGCGGAAGATGAAAAACTGTTTTTT. As protein: CASKTAEDEKLFF. Full variable domain (rest looked up from reference TRBV2 and TRBJ1-4): EPEVTQTPSHQVTQMGQEVILRCVPISNHLYFYWYRQILGQKVEFLVSFYNNEISEKSEIFDDQFSVERPDGSNFTLKIRSTKLEDSAMYFCASKTAEDEKLFFGSGTQLSVL.

The chain combines TRBV4-1 with TRBJ2-5; tentative D call: TRBD2 (5 bases). Germline loops: CDR1 MGHRA, CDR2 YSYEKL. V was pared by 1 base and J by 2 bases, with 14 bases between. The CDR3 extends over 16 amino acids. This CDR3 is CASSQVEFGIQETQYF. CDR3 nucleotide sequence: TGCGCCAGCAGCCAAGTTGAGTTCGGGATACAAGAGACCCAGTACTTC.

This chain uses TRBV27 with TRBJ1-1; D not resolved. This CDR3 is 11 amino acids long. The germline V and J ends were trimmed by 4 bases and 7 bases, with 7 bases remaining between them. Germline CDR1 reads MNHEY; CDR2 reads SMNVEV (reference sequence). CDR3 DNA: TGTGCCAGCAGTTCGGGGATTGAAGCTTTCTTT. Protein: CASSSGIEAFF.

This clone was detected only a few times. The chain recombines TRBV2 with TRBJ1-4; TRBD1 matches at 7 bases. The germline V gene encodes CDR1 SNHLY and CDR2 FYNNEI. Germline trimming cut 6 bases from V and 8 bases from J; bases unmatched to any gene: 15. The CDR3 has 16 residues. The CDR3 bases are TGTGCCAGCAGATCCACCCTTGACAGGGATTGGGAAAAACTGTTTTTT. Its protein product is CASRSTLDRDWEKLFF. The full variable domain, its missing parts supplied by reference TRBV2 and TRBJ1-4, is EPEVTQTPSHQVTQMGQEVILRCVPISNHLYFYWYRQILGQKVEFLVSFYNNEISEKSEIFDDQFSVERPDGSNFTLKIRSTKLEDSAMYFCASRSTLDRDWEKLFFGSGTQLSVL.

This chain uses TRBV7-9 with TRBJ1-1; a weak D match, TRBD1 (6 bases). Trimming cost V 5 bases and J 2 bases, with 15 bases left between them. Germline CDR1 reads SEHNR; CDR2 reads FQNEAQ (reference sequence). CDR3 length: 15 amino acids. The CDR3 is CASSRTVSGNTEAFF. CDR3 bases: TGTGCCAGCAGCCGGACAGTAAGTGGAAACACTGAAGCTTTCTTT.

On this clone itself: The sample has other DNA sequences that encode this CDR3 too. This chain connects TRBV9 to TRBJ1-2, with D unclear. The CDR3 is made up of 11 amino acids. Per the germline V gene, CDR1 is SGDLS and CDR2 is YYNGEE. The V end was cut by 4 bases, the J end by 4 bases, with 5 bases between. The CDR3 protein is CASSSRYGYTF. CDR3 sequence (DNA): TGTGCCAGCAGCTCACGCTATGGCTACACCTTC.

This clone was seen only once. The chain uses TRBV7-7 and TRBJ2-1; D possibly corresponds to TRBD2 (6 bases). Deletions cut 5 bases from V and 2 bases from J, with 19 bases between. CDR3 length: 17 residues. The germline gives CDR1 SSHAT, CDR2 FNYEAQ (reference sequence). The DNA of the CDR3 is TGTGCCAGCAGCCTCGCGGGACCAGACTCAGCCTACAATGAGCAGTTCTTC. It specifies CASSLAGPDSAYNEQFF.

This clone was seen just once. The chain uses TRBV7-9 and TRBJ1-1, with 8 nucleotides matching TRBD1. There are 15 residues in the CDR3. Germline loops: CDR1 SEHNR, CDR2 FQNEAQ (reference sequence). Trimming removed 5 bases from V and 3 bases from J; junction bases left unmatched: 8. CDR3 region: CASSNRGNGDTEAFF. The CDR3 DNA is TGTGCCAGCAGCAACAGGGGGAATGGGGACACTGAAGCTTTCTTT.

The chain carries TRBV20-1 and TRBJ2-4; tentatively, D is TRBD1 or TRBD2 (5 bases each). The CDR3 sequence is 11 residues long. CDR1 DFQATT and CDR2 SNEGSKA come from the germline V gene (reference sequence). The V gene lost 6 bases and the J gene lost 8 bases, with 11 bases spanning the gap. The CDR3, as DNA: TGCAGTGCGCCCGGGACGTACATTCAGTACTTC. This translates into CSAPGTYIQYF.

The chain carries TRBV7-3 and TRBJ2-1; D gene unclear. The V and J ends lost 1 base and 7 bases respectively, with 14 bases between them. Germline V gives CDR1 SGHTA, CDR2 FQGTGA. CDR3 size: 15 residues. CDR3 sequence: CASSLMAVVTNEQFF. In DNA, the CDR3 is TGTGCCAGCAGCTTAATGGCAGTTGTTACTAATGAGCAGTTCTTC.